This record looks at one T cell receptor (beta chain) sequence and its context. What it recognizes is unknown. These data come from a study of T cell responses to AZD1222 COVID-19 vaccine. Regarding the study as a whole: Close to half of all spike-specific TCRs reportedly target regions of the variants that are unmutated. CD4 TCRs linked to vaccination spanned spike, dominating at 160-218 and 743-854. The donor group comprised mostly white British people and more females; the analysis possibly underestimated clonal diversity.

There are 13 residues in the CDR3. Germline V gene data show CDR1 as MGHRA and CDR2 as YSYEKL. The V and J ends lost 0 bases and 7 bases respectively, with 7 bases between them. The assay was immunoSEQ multiplex PCR, and TCRdb's table has in-frame clones only and misses some. The sample holds about 90,000 clones, approximately 81% seen once. The V call is TRBV4-1, the J call TRBJ1-5; D unresolved. Here the sequenced sample was peripheral blood, taken 28 days after the second AZD1222 dose. This sequence originates from an adult who received the AZD1222 COVID-19 vaccine. CDR3 sequence: CASSQDSRQPQHF. CDR3 sequence (DNA): TGCGCCAGCAGCCAAGATAGTAGGCAGCCCCAGCATTTT.